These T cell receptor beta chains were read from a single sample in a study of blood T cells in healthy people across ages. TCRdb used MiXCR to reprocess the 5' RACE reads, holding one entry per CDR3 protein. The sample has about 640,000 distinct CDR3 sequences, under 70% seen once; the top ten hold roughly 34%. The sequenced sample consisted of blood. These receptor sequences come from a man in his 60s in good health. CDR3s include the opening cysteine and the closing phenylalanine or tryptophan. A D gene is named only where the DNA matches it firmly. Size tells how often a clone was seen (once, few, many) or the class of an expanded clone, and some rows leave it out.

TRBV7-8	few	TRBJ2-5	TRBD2	CASSFSGAGTQYF	TGTGCCAGCAGCTTTAGCGGGGCAGGGACCCAGTACTTC
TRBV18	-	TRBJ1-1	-	CASSSGTTDTEAFF	TGTGCCAGCTCATCCGGGACTACGGACACTGAAGCTTTCTTT
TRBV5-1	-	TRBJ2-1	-	CASSPTPTGSSYNEQFF	TGCGCCAGCAGCCCTACCCCTACAGGTAGCTCCTACAATGAGCAGTTCTTC
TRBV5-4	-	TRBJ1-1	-	CASSDKTGNTEAFF	TGTGCCAGCAGCGACAAGACGGGGAACACTGAAGCTTTCTTT
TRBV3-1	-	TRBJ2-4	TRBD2	CASSREGEDIQYF	TGTGCCAGCAGCCGGGAGGGAGAGGACATTCAGTACTTC
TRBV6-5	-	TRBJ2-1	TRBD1	CASTPGQGVGNEQFF	TGTGCCAGCACTCCAGGACAGGGGGTTGGCAATGAGCAGTTCTTC
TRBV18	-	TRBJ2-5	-	CASSLSVETQYF	TGTGCCAGCTCACTGTCCGTGGAGACCCAGTACTTC
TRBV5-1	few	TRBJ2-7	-	CASSLDPGRSYEQYF	TGCGCCAGCAGCTTGGATCCGGGAAGGTCCTACGAGCAGTACTTC
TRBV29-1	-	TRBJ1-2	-	CSVRGGDGYTF	TGCAGCGTTCGGGGGGGCGATGGCTACACCTTC
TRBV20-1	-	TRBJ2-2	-	CSARSDVAGELFF	TGCAGTGCTCGGTCCGACGTAGCCGGGGAGCTGTTTTTT
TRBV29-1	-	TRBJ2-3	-	CSVIDRSSTDTQYF	TGCAGCGTCATCGACAGGAGTAGCACAGATACGCAGTATTTT
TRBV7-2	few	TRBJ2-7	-	CASSFPGYEQYF	TGTGCCAGCAGCTTCCCAGGGTACGAGCAGTACTTC
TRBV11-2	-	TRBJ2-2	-	CASSWRVGLNTGELFF	TGTGCCAGCAGCTGGCGTGTGGGACTCAACACCGGGGAGCTGTTTTTT
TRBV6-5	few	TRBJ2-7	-	CASSYAGTVSSYEQYF	TGTGCCAGCAGTTACGCAGGGACGGTCAGCTCCTACGAGCAGTACTTC
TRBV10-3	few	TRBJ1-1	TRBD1	CAISQGENTEAFF	TGTGCCATCAGTCAGGGGGAGAACACTGAAGCTTTCTTT
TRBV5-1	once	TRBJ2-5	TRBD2	CASSPHPLAGGQETQYF	TGCGCCAGCAGCCCCCATCCACTAGCGGGGGGTCAAGAGACCCAGTACTTC
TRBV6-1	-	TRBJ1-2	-	CASSERGGGAYGYTF	TGTGCCAGCAGTGAACGGGGCGGCGGAGCCTATGGCTACACCTTC
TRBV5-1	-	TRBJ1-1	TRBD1	CASSFQGDTEAFF	TGCGCCAGCAGCTTTCAGGGGGACACTGAAGCTTTCTTT
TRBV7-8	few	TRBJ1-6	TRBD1	CASSLGRQGVYNSPLHF	TGTGCCAGCAGCTTAGGTAGACAGGGGGTTTATAATTCACCCCTCCACTTT
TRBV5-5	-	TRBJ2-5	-	CASSWTATDEQYF	TGTGCCAGCAGCTGGACAGCGACGGATGAGCAGTACTTC
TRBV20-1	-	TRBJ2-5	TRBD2	CSAGDLNSGGEETQYF	TGCAGTGCTGGAGATTTGAATAGCGGGGGGGAAGAGACCCAGTACTTC
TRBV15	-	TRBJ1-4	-	CATSWAATNEKLFF	TGTGCCACCAGCTGGGCAGCAACTAATGAAAAACTGTTTTTT
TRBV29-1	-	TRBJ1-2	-	CSVLPAGDYGYTF	TGCAGCGTCCTCCCGGCAGGGGACTATGGCTACACCTTC
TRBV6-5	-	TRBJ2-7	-	CASSYGQGGFYEQYF	TGTGCCAGCAGTTACGGGCAGGGAGGCTTTTACGAGCAGTACTTC
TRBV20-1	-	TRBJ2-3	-	CSVTRAGSTDTQYF	TGCAGTGTCACCCGGGCGGGGTCCACAGATACGCAGTATTTT
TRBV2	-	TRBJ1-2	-	CASTPGTSKGYTF	TGTGCCAGCACCCCCGGGACCTCTAAAGGCTACACCTTC
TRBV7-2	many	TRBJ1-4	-	CASSLDGTADEKLFF	TGTGCCAGCAGCTTAGATGGGACCGCGGATGAAAAACTGTTTTTT
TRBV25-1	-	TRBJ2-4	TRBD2	CASSARGGRGNIQYF	TGTGCCAGCAGTGCCCGGGGGGGCAGGGGAAACATTCAGTACTTC
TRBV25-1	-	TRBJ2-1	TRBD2	CASSELAGGRVEQFF	TGTGCCAGCAGTGAACTAGCGGGGGGGCGGGTTGAGCAGTTCTTC
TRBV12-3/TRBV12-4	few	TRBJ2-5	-	CASSQGTFKETQYF	TGTGCCAGCAGCCAAGGGACATTCAAAGAGACCCAGTACTTC
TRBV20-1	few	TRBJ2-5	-	CSARGPQETQYF	TGCAGTGCTAGGGGTCCTCAAGAGACCCAGTACTTC
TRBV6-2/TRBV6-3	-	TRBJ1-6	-	CASSYSEGARDNSPLHF	TGTGCCAGCAGTTACTCGGAAGGGGCTAGGGATAATTCACCCCTCCACTTT
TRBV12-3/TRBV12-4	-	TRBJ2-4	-	CASNYDSYKNIQYF	TGTGCCAGCAATTACGACAGTTACAAAAACATTCAGTACTTC
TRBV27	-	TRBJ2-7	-	CASSPQGSEYEQYF	TGTGCCAGCAGTCCCCAGGGGAGCGAATACGAGCAGTACTTC
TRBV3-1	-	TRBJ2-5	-	CASSQGLGSRQETQYF	TGTGCCAGCAGCCAAGGGCTGGGCAGCCGCCAAGAGACCCAGTACTTC
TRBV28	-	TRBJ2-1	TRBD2	CASNIGGNNEQFF	TGTGCCAGCAACATCGGGGGGAACAATGAGCAGTTCTTC
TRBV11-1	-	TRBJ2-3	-	CASSLGRTASTDTQYF	TGTGCCAGCAGCTTAGGGCGGACTGCTAGCACAGATACGCAGTATTTT
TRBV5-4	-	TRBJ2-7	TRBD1	CASSLAQGQTAYEQYF	TGTGCCAGCAGCTTGGCCCAGGGACAGACGGCCTACGAGCAGTACTTC
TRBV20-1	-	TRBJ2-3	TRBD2	CSAKPFSGASTDTQYF	TGCAGTGCTAAACCTTTTAGCGGGGCTAGCACAGATACGCAGTATTTT
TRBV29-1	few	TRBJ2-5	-	CSVQRVQETQYF	TGCAGCGTTCAGCGGGTCCAAGAGACCCAGTACTTC
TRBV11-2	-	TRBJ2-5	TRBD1	CASSTVTGGQETQYF	TGTGCCAGCAGCACCGTGACAGGGGGACAAGAGACCCAGTACTTC
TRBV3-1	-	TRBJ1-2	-	CASSSRGGIDGYTF	TGTGCCAGCAGCTCAAGAGGGGGGATCGATGGCTACACCTTC
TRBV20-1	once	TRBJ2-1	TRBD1	CSAARQGTEETQFF	TGCAGTGCTGCTCGACAGGGCACGGAGGAGACCCAGTTCTTC
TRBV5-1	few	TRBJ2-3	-	CASRLHSGGDTQYF	TGCGCCAGCAGATTACACTCCGGGGGAGATACGCAGTATTTT
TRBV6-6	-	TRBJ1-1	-	CASSYSSGAEAFF	TGTGCCAGCAGTTACTCCTCGGGGGCTGAAGCTTTCTTT
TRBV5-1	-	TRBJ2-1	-	CASTPSSGSNEQFF	TGCGCCAGCACCCCCAGTTCGGGGAGCAATGAGCAGTTCTTC
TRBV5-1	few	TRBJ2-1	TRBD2	CASSIGTSRNEQFF	TGCGCCAGCAGCATCGGGACTAGTAGGAATGAGCAGTTCTTC
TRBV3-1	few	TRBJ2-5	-	CASSQEHRVDVETQYF	TGTGCCAGCAGCCAAGAACACAGGGTGGATGTAGAGACCCAGTACTTC